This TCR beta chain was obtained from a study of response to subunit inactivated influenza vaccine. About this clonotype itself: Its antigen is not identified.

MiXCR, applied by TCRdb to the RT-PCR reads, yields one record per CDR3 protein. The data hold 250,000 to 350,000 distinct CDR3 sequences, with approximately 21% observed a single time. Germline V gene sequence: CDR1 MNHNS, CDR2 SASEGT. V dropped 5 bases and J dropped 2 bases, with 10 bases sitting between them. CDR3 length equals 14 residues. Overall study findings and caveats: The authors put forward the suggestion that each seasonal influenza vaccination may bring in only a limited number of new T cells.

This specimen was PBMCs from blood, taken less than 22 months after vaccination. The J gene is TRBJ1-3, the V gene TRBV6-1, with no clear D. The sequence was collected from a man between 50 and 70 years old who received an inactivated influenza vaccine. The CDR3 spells CASSKGFTGNTIYF. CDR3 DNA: TGTGCCAGCAGTAAGGGTTTCACTGGAAACACCATATATTTT.